The 10 T cell receptor beta chains below all came from one sample that was sequenced in a study of cytomegalovirus exposure and HLA in healthy donors. PCR primers comprised 60 Vbeta and 13 Jbeta primers. Produced via immunoSEQ multiplex PCR; TCRdb's table is partial and in-frame only. There are approximately 150,000 clones in the sample; 75% to 85% occur only once, and approximately 4.4% lies in the top ten. Material: PBMCs. These receptor sequences come from a woman aged 18 to 35 in good health and CMV-seropositive.

This chain connects TRBV6-5 to TRBJ2-1, with D possibly TRBD2 on 7 matching bases. Trimming took off 2 bases at V and 8 bases at J, with 10 bases between the two ends. Germline CDR1 MNHEY, CDR2 SVGAGI. The length of the CDR3 is 13 residues. The CDR3 sequence is CASSYRGGDEQFF. In DNA, the CDR3 is TGTGCCAGCAGTTACCGAGGGGGGGATGAGCAGTTCTTC.

The chain couples TRBV2 to TRBJ2-7; maybe TRBD1 (5 bases). The CDR3 spans 13 residues. The germline V gene encodes CDR1 SNHLY and CDR2 FYNNEI. Trimming took off 5 bases at V and 9 bases at J, with 17 bases between the two ends. This CDR3 is CASSRLTDLGQYF. The CDR3 DNA follows: TGTGCCAGCAGTCGTCTGACAGATCTCGGGCAGTACTTC.

Concerning this clone: This specimen includes other DNA sequences encoding the same CDR3. The J gene is TRBJ1-1, the V gene TRBV9, with D possibly being TRBD1 (5 bases). Germline loops: CDR1 SGDLS, CDR2 YYNGEE. V was trimmed by 1 base and J by 1 base, leaving 8 bases between them. The CDR3 length is 14 residues. The CDR3 sequence: CASSVIDRNTEAFF. CDR3 bases: TGTGCCAGCAGCGTAATCGACAGGAACACTGAAGCTTTCTTT. Using reference TRBV9 and TRBJ1-1 for the parts outside the CDR3, the full variable domain is DSGVTQTPKHLITATGQRVTLRCSPRSGDLSVYWYQQSLDQGLQFLIQYYNGEERAKGNILERFSAQQFPDLHSELNLSSLELGDSALYFCASSVIDRNTEAFFGQGTRLTVV.

In its sample, this clone was seen once. This sequence joins TRBV28 and TRBJ1-1; D is perhaps TRBD1 (5 bases). The CDR3 has 13 residues. Between the trimmed V and J ends, which lost 2 bases and 6 bases, there was a span of 10 bases. The germline V gene encodes CDR1 MDHEN and CDR2 SYDVKM. CDR3 sequence (DNA): TGTGCCAGCAGTTTACAGACAGTCTCTGAAGCTTTCTTT. This encodes CASSLQTVSEAFF.

The chain couples TRBV4-2 to TRBJ1-2; D gene uncertain. The germline V gene has CDR1 LGHNA and CDR2 YNFKEQ. The CDR3 runs 12 residues. V gave up 4 bases and J gave up 3 bases, with 6 bases separating them. The CDR3 DNA follows: TGTGCCAGCAGCCGCAGATACTATGGCTACACCTTC. As protein: CASSRRYYGYTF.

The J gene is TRBJ1-2, the V gene TRBV29-1; D is perhaps TRBD1 (6 bases). CDR1 and CDR2 from the germline V gene are SQVTM and ANQGSEA. This CDR3 has 11 residues. V dropped 7 bases and J dropped 6 bases, with 12 bases sitting between them. In DNA form, the CDR3 reads TGCAGCGCAGGCGGGGGCGATGGCTACACCTTC. Translating it yields CSAGGGDGYTF.

V is TRBV18 and J is TRBJ1-2, with 10 positions matching TRBD1. The germline CDR1 and CDR2 sequences are KGHSH and LQKENI. Unmatched junction bases numbered 7, after V lost 2 bases and J lost 4 bases. CDR3 length: 16 residues. CDR3 protein: CASSPSEGTGVYGYTF. DNA for the CDR3: TGTGCCAGCTCACCATCTGAAGGGACAGGGGTCTATGGCTACACCTTC. Combining the CDR3 with reference TRBV18 and TRBJ1-2 gives the whole variable domain NAGVMQNPRHLVRRRGQEARLRCSPMKGHSHVYWYRQLPEEGLKFMVYLQKENIIDESGMPKERFSAEFPKEGPSILRIQQVVRGDSAAYFCASSPSEGTGVYGYTFGSGTRLTVV.

The CDR3 DNA reads TGCAGTGCTAGAGATGGGCGGGGGCAGTATTTT. Its protein is CSARDGRGQYF. The chain uses TRBV20-1 and TRBJ2-3, with D possibly TRBD2 on 6 matching bases. CDR3 length: 11 residues. CDR1 and CDR2 from the germline V gene are DFQATT and SNEGSKA (reference sequence). The V and J ends lost 0 bases and 11 bases respectively, with 9 bases between them.

The chain joins TRBV6-5 to TRBJ2-1; TRBD1 aligns across 10 bases. This CDR3 is built from 16 residues. V dropped 0 bases and J dropped 6; count of bases not matched to a gene: 5. Germline loops: CDR1 MNHEY, CDR2 SVGAGI. Here the CDR3 reads CASSYSIGTGVNEQFF. In nucleotides, the CDR3 is TGTGCCAGCAGTTACTCGATCGGGACAGGGGTCAATGAGCAGTTCTTC.

This CDR3 is CASSQEYSPGGDTQYF. Written as DNA, the CDR3 is TGCGCCAGCAGCCAAGAGTATAGCCCGGGGGGAGATACGCAGTATTTT. This rearrangement joins TRBV4-3 to TRBJ2-3, with 7 positions matching TRBD2. After removal of 0 bases from V and 5 bases from J, the junction contained 8 bases not matched to a gene. Germline-derived CDR1 and CDR2 are LGHNA and YSLEER. This CDR3 is built from 16 residues.